The 20 T cell receptor beta chains below come from one sample, sequenced in a study of a mutant IDH1 vaccine in newly diagnosed glioma. Indicated time point: week 11, during vaccination. In every dose of vaccine, 300 ug of mutant IDH1 20-mer peptide was given alongside topical imiquimod. Their cognate antigens are unknown. Clones were sequenced by immunoSEQ multiplex PCR, and TCRdb holds only the in-frame ones, with some missing. The sample has around 120,000 clones, roughly 75% seen once. Sample: PBMCs, taken from a glioma patient whose treatment included an IDH1 peptide vaccine. Receptors were obtained from a man aged 35-49 years with glioma.

The J gene is TRBJ1-2, the V gene TRBV28, with D possibly matching TRBD1 (5 bases). The CDR3 sequence is 12 residues long. Looked up from germline, CDR1 is MDHEN and CDR2 is SYDVKM. The germline V and J ends were trimmed by 4 bases and 8 bases, with 11 bases remaining between them. Written as DNA, the CDR3 is TGTGCCAGCAGTTGGGGGAGGGGCGGCTACACCTTC. Translating gives CASSWGRGGYTF.

The chain carries TRBV5-4 and TRBJ2-3; 8 nucleotides align to TRBD2. This CDR3 has 15 amino acids. The V gene's germline CDR1 is SGHNT and CDR2 YYREEE (reference sequence). Trimming took 3 bases from V and 2 from J; bases not matched to a gene: 5. The CDR3 spells CASSSRTSYTDTQYF. The DNA of the CDR3 is TGTGCCAGCAGCTCCCGGACTAGCTACACAGATACGCAGTATTTT.

The chain recombines TRBV6-5 with TRBJ2-1, with D perhaps TRBD1 (6 bases). The V end lost 8 bases, the J end lost 7 bases, and 15 bases lay between the germline ends. The germline CDR1 and CDR2 sequences are MNHEY and SVGAGI. The CDR3 contains 13 residues. This CDR3 reads CASRKSGANEQFF. Written as DNA, the CDR3 is TGTGCCAGCCGAAAATCAGGGGCGAATGAGCAGTTCTTC.

This clone has just a few counts. The chain uses TRBV29-1 and TRBJ2-2; D tentatively fits TRBD1 or TRBD2 (7 bases each). There are 15 residues in the CDR3. V lost 6 bases, J lost 1 base, and 15 bases lay in between. CDR1 and CDR2 (germline): SQVTM, ANQGSEA. The CDR3 spells CSVRDREGNTGELFF. CDR3 nucleotide sequence: TGCAGCGTCCGAGACAGGGAGGGGAACACCGGGGAGCTGTTTTTT.

Worth noting for this clone: Sequence at one end of the junction differs from germline and may be a read error. The chain has TRBV14 and TRBJ1-4, with TRBD1 identical over 7 bases. This CDR3 is built from 13 residues. CDR1 is SGHDN, CDR2 FVKESK, per germline. In DNA form, the CDR3 reads TGTGCCAGCAGCCAAGAGGGAGTGGACAGGAAGGTTTTT. Protein: CASSQEGVDRKVF.

This clone was observed once. J is TRBJ1-5 and V is TRBV5-5, with a tentative D call TRBD1 (5 bases). Deletions cut 1 base from V and 5 bases from J, with 7 bases between. This CDR3 spans 13 amino acids. The V gene's germline CDR1 is SGHKS and CDR2 YYEKEE (reference sequence). This CDR3 reads CASSLRDHQPQHF. The CDR3 nucleotides are TGTGCCAGCAGCTTGAGGGACCATCAGCCCCAGCATTTT. The complete variable domain, with remaining parts taken from reference TRBV5-5 and TRBJ1-5, reads DAGVTQSPTHLIKTRGQQVTLRCSPISGHKSVSWYQQVLGQGPQFIFQYYEKEERGRGNFPDRFSARQFPNYSSELNVNALLLGDSALYLCASSLRDHQPQHFGDGTRLSIL.

The chain carries TRBV7-8 and TRBJ1-2; TRBD1 is a possible D gene (6 bases). CDR3 length: 16 amino acids. V lost 1 base and J 6 bases, leaving 18 bases between the germline ends. Per germline, CDR1 SGHVS and CDR2 FQNEAQ. CDR3 DNA: TGTGCCAGCAGCTTAGGGACAGCGGTTTGGATCGATGGCTACACCTTC. This gives the protein CASSLGTAVWIDGYTF. Variable domain in full (rest from reference TRBV7-8 and TRBJ1-2): GAGVSQSPRYKVAKRGQDVALRCDPISGHVSLFWYQQALGQGPEFLTYFQNEAQLDKSGLPSDRFFAERPEGSVSTLKIQRTQQEDSAVYLCASSLGTAVWIDGYTFGSGTRLTVV.

This clone appeared once. The V call is TRBV28, the J call TRBJ1-1; the D gene is possibly TRBD1 (6 bases). CDR3 length equals 13 residues. CDR1 is MDHEN and CDR2 is SYDVKM in the germline V gene. Trimming took off 5 bases at V and 4 bases at J, with 11 bases between the two ends. This chain's CDR3 is CASSAGQVTEAFF. As DNA, the CDR3 is TGTGCCAGCAGTGCGGGACAAGTCACTGAAGCTTTCTTT.

The CDR3 DNA follows: TGTGCCAGCACCCTCTCCGGACAGCAAGAGACCCAGTACTTC. It specifies CASTLSGQQETQYF. This rearrangement joins TRBV2 to TRBJ2-5; D may be TRBD1 (6 bases). This CDR3 contains 14 residues. With 7 bases removed from V and 2 bases from J, the gap between germline ends came to 14 bases. Germline-derived CDR1 and CDR2 are SNHLY and FYNNEI.

The chain combines TRBV2 with TRBJ2-1, with D hard to call. Germline CDR1 reads SNHLY; CDR2 reads FYNNEI. Trimming removed 3 bases at V and 7 bases at J, with 10 bases between. This CDR3 contains 13 residues. The CDR3 protein is CASSESPRNEQFF. CDR3 bases: TGTGCCAGCAGTGAGTCCCCCAGGAATGAGCAGTTCTTC.

This clone was recorded once. This chain joins TRBV6-5 and TRBJ2-2, with 10 bases matching TRBD2. The V gene's germline CDR1 is MNHEY and CDR2 SVGAGI. The J segment lost 3 bases and the V segment lost 2 bases, leaving 3 bases of the junction unmatched. CDR3 length: 16 residues. CDR3 amino acids: CASSYTLAGDTGELFF. As DNA, the CDR3 is TGTGCCAGCAGTTACACCCTAGCGGGGGACACCGGGGAGCTGTTTTTT.

The V call is TRBV5-1, the J call TRBJ2-7; no clear D gene. Germline V gene lookup returns CDR1 SGHRS and CDR2 YFSETQ. Trimming stripped 1 base from V and 7 bases from J, with 18 bases between. There are 15 residues in the CDR3. The CDR3 region is CASSLRAAVFEEQYF. DNA of the CDR3: TGCGCCAGCAGCTTGAGGGCTGCCGTGTTTGAGGAGCAGTACTTC.

This clone has more than one count but fewer than ten. The V and J genes are TRBV7-2 and TRBJ2-2; TRBD1 agrees at 8 bases. The V and J ends lost 1 base and 13 bases, in that order; junction bases with no gene match: 5. Germline values: CDR1 SGHTA, CDR2 FQGNSA. The CDR3 contains 13 residues. This CDR3 is CASSLVSGTGLFF. CDR3 DNA: TGTGCCAGCAGCTTAGTTTCGGGGACAGGGCTGTTTTTT.

V is TRBV9 and J is TRBJ2-1; a possible D gene is TRBD2 (6 bases). Germline V CDR1 and CDR2: SGDLS, YYNGEE. The V end lost 4 bases, the J end lost 1 base, and 15 bases lay between the germline ends. The CDR3 loop spans 16 amino acids. CDR3 sequence (DNA): TGTGCCAGCAGCCCCTCTAGCGCCCAATCCTACAATGAGCAGTTCTTC. It yields the protein CASSPSSAQSYNEQFF.

The V call is TRBV5-1, the J call TRBJ2-3; TRBD2 aligns across 9 bases. CDR1 SGHRS and CDR2 YFSETQ come from the germline V gene. The CDR3 runs to 15 residues. V shed 0 bases and J 5 bases; nucleotides not matched to a gene: 4. Written as DNA, the CDR3 is TGCGCCAGCAGCTTGGTCGGTAGCGGGAGAGATACGCAGTATTTT. Translated, it gives CASSLVGSGRDTQYF.

In this sample, this clone turned up once. The rearrangement uses TRBV7-2 and TRBJ2-3; 8 bases match TRBD2. Germline assignment: CDR1 SGHTA and CDR2 FQGNSA. This CDR3 is 14 amino acids long. V gave up 0 bases and J gave up 7 bases; unmatched junction bases: 3. The CDR3 loop reads CASSLAAGANTQYF. CDR3 in DNA: TGTGCCAGCAGCTTAGCAGCGGGAGCAAATACGCAGTATTTT.

Remarks on this clone: One junction end disagrees with the germline gene, perhaps due to a read error. The CDR3 DNA reads TGTGCCAGCAGCGTAGCCCGGGACAGGCGCCAAGAGACCCAGTACTTC. Translating gives CASSVARDRRQETQYF. The chain links TRBV7-9 to TRBJ2-5; 8 bases align to TRBD1. Germline CDR1 is SEHNR and CDR2 is FQNEAQ (reference sequence). The CDR3 has 16 amino acids.

The chain has TRBV5-1 and TRBJ2-2; D is perhaps TRBD2 (6 bases). This CDR3 is built from 17 residues. V was pared by 2 bases and J by 1 base, with 15 bases between. The V gene's germline CDR1 is SGHRS and CDR2 YFSETQ. CDR3 residues: CASSFLSRGMNTGELFF. As DNA, the CDR3 is TGCGCCAGCAGCTTTTTATCTCGCGGGATGAACACCGGGGAGCTGTTTTTT.

This chain uses TRBV6-6 with TRBJ2-7; D remains ambiguous. The germline V and J ends were trimmed by 6 bases and 3 bases, with 6 bases remaining between them. CDR3 length: 11 residues. The germline gives CDR1 MNHNY, CDR2 SVGAGI (reference sequence). The CDR3: CASSHHYEQYF. CDR3 nucleotides: TGTGCCAGCAGCCACCACTACGAGCAGTACTTC.

As regards this clone: Other DNA sequences in this specimen translate into the identical CDR3. V gene TRBV28 combines with J gene TRBJ2-1, with 7 nucleotides matching TRBD2. J gave up 0 bases and V 1 base, and 3 bases lay outside the gene matches. Per the germline V gene, CDR1 is MDHEN and CDR2 is SYDVKM. The CDR3 consists of 16 residues. The CDR3 sequence is CASSLSRGSSYNEQFF. DNA of the CDR3: TGTGCCAGCAGTTTATCCCGCGGGAGCTCCTACAATGAGCAGTTCTTC.